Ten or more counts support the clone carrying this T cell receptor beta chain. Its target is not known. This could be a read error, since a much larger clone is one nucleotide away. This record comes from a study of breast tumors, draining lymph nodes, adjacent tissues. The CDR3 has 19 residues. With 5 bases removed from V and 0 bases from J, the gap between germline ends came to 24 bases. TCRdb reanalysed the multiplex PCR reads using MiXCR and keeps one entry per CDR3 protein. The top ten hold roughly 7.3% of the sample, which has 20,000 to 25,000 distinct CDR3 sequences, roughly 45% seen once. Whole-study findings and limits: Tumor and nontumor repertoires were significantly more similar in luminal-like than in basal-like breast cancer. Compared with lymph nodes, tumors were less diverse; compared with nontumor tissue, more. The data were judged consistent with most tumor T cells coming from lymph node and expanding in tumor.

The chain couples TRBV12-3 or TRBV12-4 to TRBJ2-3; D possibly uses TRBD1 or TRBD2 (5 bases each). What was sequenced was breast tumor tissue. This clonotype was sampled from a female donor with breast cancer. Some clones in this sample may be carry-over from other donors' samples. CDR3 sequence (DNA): TGTGCCAGCAGTAGCCTCCGGGGCAATTTAGCGATGAGCACAGATACGCAGTATTTT. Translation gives CASSSLRGNLAMSTDTQYF.